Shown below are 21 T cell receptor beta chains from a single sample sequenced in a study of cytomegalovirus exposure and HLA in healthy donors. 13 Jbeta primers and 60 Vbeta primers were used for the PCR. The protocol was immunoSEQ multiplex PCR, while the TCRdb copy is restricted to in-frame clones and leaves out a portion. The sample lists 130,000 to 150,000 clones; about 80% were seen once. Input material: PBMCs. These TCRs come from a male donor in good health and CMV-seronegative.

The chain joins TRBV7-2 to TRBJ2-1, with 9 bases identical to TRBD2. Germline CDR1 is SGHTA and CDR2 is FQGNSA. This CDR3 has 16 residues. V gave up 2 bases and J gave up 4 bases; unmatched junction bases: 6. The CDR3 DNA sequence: TGTGCCAGCAGCTTACGGAGTCTAGCGGGGTACAATGAGCAGTTCTTC. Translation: CASSLRSLAGYNEQFF.

The CDR3 DNA follows: TGTGCCAGCTCCCCTGGACAGGGACCATATGGCTACACCTTC. Its translation is CASSPGQGPYGYTF. J is TRBJ1-2 and V is TRBV18, with 8 bases lining up with TRBD1. The CDR3 runs 14 residues. The germline V gene encodes CDR1 KGHSH and CDR2 LQKENI. J was trimmed by 5 bases and V by 6 bases; bases with no gene match: 8.

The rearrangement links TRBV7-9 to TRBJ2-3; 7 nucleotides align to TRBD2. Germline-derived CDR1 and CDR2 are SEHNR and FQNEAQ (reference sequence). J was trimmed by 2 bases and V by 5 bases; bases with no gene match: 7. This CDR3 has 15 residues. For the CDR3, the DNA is TGTGCCAGCAGCCCAAGGAGCGGGGTCACAGATACGCAGTATTTT. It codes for CASSPRSGVTDTQYF. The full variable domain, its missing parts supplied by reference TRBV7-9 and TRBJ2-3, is DTGVSQNPRHKITKRGQNVTFRCDPISEHNRLYWYRQTLGQGPEFLTYFQNEAQLEKSRLLSDRFSAERPKGSFSTLEIQRTEQGDSAMYLCASSPRSGVTDTQYFGPGTRLTVL.

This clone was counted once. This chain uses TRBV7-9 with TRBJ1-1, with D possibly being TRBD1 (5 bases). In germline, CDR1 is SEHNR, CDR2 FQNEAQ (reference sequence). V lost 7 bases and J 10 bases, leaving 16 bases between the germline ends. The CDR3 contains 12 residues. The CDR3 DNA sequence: TGTGCCAGCACCCCAGGGCCCTGGGGAGCTTTCTTT. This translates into CASTPGPWGAFF.

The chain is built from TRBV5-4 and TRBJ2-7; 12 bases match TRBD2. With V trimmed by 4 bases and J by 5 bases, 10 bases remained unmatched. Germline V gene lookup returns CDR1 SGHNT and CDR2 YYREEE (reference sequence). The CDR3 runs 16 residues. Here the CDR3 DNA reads TGTGCCAGCAGCCGACCGTGGACTAGCGGGGCCAACGAGCAGTACTTC. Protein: CASSRPWTSGANEQYF.

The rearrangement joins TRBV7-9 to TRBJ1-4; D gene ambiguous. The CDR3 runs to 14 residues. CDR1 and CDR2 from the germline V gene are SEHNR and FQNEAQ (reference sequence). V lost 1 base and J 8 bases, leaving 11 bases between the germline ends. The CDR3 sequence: CASSLGGNREKLFF. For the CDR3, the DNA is TGTGCCAGCAGCTTAGGAGGGAATAGGGAAAAACTGTTTTTT.

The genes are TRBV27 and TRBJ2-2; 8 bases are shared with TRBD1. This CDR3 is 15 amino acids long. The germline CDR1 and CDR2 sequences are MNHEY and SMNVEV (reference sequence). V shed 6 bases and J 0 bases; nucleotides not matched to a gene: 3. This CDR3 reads CASRIQGANTGELFF. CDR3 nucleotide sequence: TGTGCCAGCAGGATACAGGGGGCGAACACCGGGGAGCTGTTTTTT.

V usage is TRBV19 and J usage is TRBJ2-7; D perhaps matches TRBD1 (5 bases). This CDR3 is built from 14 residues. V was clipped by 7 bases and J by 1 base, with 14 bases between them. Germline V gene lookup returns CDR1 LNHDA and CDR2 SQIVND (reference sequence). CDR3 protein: CASTVDSTSYEQYF. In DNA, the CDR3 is TGTGCCAGTACCGTTGACAGTACGTCCTACGAGCAGTACTTC.

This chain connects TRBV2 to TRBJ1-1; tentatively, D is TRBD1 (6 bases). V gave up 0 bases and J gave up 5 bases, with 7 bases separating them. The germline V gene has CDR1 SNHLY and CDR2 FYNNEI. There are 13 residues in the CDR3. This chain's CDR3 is CASSEAQGTEAFF. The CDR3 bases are TGTGCCAGCAGTGAAGCCCAGGGGACTGAAGCTTTCTTT.

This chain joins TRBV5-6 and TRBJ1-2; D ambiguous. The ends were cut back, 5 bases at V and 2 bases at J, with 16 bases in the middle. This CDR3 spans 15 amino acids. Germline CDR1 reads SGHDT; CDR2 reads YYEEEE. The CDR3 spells CASRPYGVTNYGYTF. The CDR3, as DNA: TGTGCCAGCAGGCCTTACGGGGTGACGAACTATGGCTACACCTTC.

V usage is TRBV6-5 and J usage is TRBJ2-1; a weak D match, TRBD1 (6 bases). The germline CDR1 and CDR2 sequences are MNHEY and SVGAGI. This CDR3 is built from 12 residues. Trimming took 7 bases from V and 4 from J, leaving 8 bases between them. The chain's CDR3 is CASNGQYNEQFF. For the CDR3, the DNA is TGTGCCAGCAACGGACAGTACAATGAGCAGTTCTTC.

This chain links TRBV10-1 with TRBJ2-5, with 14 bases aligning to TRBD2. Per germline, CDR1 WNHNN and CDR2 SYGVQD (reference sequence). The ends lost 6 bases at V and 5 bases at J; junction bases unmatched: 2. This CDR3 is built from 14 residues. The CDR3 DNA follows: TGCGCCAGCAGCCGGACTAGCGGGAGGGAGACCCAGTACTTC. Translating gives CASSRTSGRETQYF.

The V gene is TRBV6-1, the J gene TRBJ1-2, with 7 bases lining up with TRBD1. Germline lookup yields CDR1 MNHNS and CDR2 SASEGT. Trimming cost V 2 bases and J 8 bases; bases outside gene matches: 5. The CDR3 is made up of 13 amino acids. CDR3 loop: CASSERTGGGYTF. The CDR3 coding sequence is TGTGCCAGCAGTGAAAGGACAGGTGGAGGCTACACCTTC.

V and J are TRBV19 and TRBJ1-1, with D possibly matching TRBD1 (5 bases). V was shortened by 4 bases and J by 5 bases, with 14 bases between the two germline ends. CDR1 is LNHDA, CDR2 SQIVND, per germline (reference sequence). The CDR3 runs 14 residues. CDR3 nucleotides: TGTGCCAGTAGTACCCCCTCAACAGGAACTGAAGCTTTCTTT. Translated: CASSTPSTGTEAFF.

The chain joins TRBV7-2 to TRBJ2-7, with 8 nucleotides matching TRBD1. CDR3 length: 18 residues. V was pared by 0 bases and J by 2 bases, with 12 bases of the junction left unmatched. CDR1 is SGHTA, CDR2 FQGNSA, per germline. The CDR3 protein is CASSLAGEVETGAYEQYF. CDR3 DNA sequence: TGTGCCAGCAGCTTAGCAGGCGAAGTTGAGACAGGGGCCTACGAGCAGTACTTC.

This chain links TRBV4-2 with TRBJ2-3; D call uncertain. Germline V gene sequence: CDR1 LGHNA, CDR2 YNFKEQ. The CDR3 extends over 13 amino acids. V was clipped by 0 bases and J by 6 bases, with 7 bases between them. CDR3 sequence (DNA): TGTGCCAGCAGCCAAGATCCCCGGGATACGCAGTATTTT. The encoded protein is CASSQDPRDTQYF.

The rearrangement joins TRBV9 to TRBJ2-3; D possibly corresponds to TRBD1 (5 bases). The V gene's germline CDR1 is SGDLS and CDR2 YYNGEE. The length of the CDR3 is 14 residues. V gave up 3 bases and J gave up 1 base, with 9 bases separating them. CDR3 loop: CASSAIQGTDTQYF. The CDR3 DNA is TGTGCCAGCAGCGCTATACAGGGCACAGATACGCAGTATTTT.

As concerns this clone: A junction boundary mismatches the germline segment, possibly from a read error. CDR3 bases: TGTTCCAGCAGCTTAGTGTTTGTCAAGCGGGGGAGCACAGATACGCAGTATTTT. It codes for CSSSLVFVKRGSTDTQYF. This chain links TRBV7-9 with TRBJ2-3; TRBD2 agrees at 8 bases. CDR1 is SEHNR, CDR2 FQNEAQ, per germline (reference sequence). CDR3 length: 18 residues.

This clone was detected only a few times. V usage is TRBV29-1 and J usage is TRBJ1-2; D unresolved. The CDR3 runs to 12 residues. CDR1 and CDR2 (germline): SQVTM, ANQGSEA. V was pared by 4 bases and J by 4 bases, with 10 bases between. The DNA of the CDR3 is TGCAGCGTTGTCATGGGCCTCTATGGCTACACCTTC. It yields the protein CSVVMGLYGYTF.

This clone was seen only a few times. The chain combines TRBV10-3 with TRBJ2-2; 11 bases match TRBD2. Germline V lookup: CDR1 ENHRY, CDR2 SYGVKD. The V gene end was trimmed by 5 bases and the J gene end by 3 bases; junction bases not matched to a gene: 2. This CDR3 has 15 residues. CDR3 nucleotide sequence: TGTGCCATCAGTCTAGCGGGGGGAGACACCGGGGAGCTGTTTTTT. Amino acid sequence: CAISLAGGDTGELFF.

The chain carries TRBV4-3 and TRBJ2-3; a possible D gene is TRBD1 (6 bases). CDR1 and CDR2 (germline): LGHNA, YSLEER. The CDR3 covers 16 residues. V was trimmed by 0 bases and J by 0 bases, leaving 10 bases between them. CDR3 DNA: TGCGCCAGCAGCCAAGATCAACAGGGCAGCACAGATACGCAGTATTTT. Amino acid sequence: CASSQDQQGSTDTQYF.